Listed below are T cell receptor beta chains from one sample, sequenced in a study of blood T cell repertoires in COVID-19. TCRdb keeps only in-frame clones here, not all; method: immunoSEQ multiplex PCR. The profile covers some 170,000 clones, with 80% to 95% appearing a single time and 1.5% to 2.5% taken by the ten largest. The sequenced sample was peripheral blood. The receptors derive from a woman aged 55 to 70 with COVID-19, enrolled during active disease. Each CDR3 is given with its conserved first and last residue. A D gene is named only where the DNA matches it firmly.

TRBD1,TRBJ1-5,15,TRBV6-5,CASSTTGISNQPQHF
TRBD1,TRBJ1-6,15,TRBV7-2,CASSLEGQANSPLHF
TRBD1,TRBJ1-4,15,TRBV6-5,CASRPGQGPNEKLFF
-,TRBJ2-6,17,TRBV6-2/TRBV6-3,CASSYGGHTSGANVLTF
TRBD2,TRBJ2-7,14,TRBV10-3,CAIRFSGGVYEQYF
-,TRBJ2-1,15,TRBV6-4,CASGEQGTSYNEQFF
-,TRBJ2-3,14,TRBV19,CASSIQGSTDTQYF
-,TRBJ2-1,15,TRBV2,CASSGPTGSYNEQFF
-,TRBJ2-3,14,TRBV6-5,CASSRAGATDTQYF
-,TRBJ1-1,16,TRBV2,CASSGRMGTAITEAFF
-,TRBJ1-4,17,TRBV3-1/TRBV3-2,CASSQVFGGGRTEKLFF
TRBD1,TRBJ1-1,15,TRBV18,CASSPDRGMNTEAFF
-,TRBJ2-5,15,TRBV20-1,CSASGGGAESETQYF
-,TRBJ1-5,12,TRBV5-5,CASSSDSQPQHF
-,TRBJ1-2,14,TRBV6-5,CASRVPSAGDGYTF
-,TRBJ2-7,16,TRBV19,CASSIIAGAYSYEQYF
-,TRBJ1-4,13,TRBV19,CASSTPTNEKLFF
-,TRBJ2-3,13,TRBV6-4,CASSEQGTDTQYF
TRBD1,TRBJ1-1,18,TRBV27,CASFRTGQGAIKGTEAFF
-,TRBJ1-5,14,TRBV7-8,CASSLVTQDQPQHF
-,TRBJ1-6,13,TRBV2,CASREDYNSPLHF
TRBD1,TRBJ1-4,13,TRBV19,CASSGQGGEKLFF
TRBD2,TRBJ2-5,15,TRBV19,CASSIGLAELETQYF
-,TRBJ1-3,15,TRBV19,CASSTPDRPGNTIYF
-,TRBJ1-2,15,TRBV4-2,CASSQPTDLNYGYTF
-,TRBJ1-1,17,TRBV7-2,CASSFEAVVGLNTEAFF
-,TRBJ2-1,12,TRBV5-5,CASSLDSNEQFF
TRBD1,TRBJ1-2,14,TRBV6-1,CASSDPGTGYGYTF
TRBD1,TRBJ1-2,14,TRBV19,CASSPGQGAHGYTF
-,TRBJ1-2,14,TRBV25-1,CASSELKRSYGYTF
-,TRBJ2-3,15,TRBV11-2,CASSRSRGHTDTQYF
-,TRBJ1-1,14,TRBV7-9,CASSFVPLVPEAFF
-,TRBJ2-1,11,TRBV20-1,CSASLRNEQFF
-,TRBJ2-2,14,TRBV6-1,CASSELGAVGELFF
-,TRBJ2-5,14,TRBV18,CASSPFDKQETQYF
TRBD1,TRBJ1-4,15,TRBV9,CASSIRQGTNEKLFF
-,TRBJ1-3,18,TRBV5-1,CASSFSIPGTYSGNTIYF
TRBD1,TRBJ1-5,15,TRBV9,CASSAGGSSNQPQHF